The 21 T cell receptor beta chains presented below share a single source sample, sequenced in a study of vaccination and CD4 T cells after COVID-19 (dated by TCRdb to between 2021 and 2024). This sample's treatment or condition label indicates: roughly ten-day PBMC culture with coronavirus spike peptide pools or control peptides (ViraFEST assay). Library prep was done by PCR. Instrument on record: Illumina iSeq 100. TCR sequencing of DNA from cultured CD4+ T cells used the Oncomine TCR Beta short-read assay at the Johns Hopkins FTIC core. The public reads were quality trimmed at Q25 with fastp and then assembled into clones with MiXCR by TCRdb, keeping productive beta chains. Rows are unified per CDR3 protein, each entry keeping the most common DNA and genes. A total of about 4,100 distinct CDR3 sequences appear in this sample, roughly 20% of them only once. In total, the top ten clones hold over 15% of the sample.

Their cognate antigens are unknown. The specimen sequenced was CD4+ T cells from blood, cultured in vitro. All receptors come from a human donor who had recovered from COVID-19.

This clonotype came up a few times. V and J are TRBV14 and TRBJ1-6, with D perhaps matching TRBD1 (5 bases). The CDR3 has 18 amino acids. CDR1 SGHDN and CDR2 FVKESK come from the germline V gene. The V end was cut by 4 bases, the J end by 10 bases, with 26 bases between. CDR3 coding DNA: TGTGCCAGCAGCCTATTATGGGGCCCGGAGGCTATTCGGTCACCCCTCCACTTT. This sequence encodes CASSLLWGPEAIRSPLHF.

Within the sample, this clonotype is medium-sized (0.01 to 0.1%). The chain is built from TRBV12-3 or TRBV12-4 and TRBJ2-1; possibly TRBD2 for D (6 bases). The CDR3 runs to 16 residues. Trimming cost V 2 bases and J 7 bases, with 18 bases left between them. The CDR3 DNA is TGTGCCAGCAGTTTACTCCTAGCCCGGGCGGGGAATGAGCAGTTCTTC. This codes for CASSLLLARAGNEQFF.

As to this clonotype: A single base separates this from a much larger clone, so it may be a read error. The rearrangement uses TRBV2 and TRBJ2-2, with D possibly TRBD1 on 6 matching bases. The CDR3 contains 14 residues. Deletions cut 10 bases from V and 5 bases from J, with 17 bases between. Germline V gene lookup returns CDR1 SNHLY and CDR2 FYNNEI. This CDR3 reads CANRQQGRTGELFF. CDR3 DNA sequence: TGTGCCAACAGACAACAGGGAAGGACCGGGGAGCTGTTTTTT.

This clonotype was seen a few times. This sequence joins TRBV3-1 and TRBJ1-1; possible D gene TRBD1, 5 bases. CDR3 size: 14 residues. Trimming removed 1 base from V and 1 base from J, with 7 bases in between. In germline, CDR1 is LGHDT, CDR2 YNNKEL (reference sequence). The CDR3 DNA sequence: TGTGCCAGCAGCCAAGTCGGGGGGAACACTGAAGCTTTCTTT. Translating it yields CASSQVGGNTEAFF.

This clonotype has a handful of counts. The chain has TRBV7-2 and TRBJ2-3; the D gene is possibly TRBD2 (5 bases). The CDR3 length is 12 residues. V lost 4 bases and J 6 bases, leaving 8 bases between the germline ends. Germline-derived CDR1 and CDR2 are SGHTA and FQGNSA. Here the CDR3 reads CASSSRGDTQYF. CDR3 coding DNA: TGTGCCAGCAGCTCCCGAGGGGATACGCAGTATTTT.

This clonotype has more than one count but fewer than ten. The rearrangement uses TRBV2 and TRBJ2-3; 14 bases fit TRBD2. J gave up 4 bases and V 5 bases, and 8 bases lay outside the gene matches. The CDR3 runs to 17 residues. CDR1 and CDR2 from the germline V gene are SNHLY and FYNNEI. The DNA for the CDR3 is TGTGCCAGCAGTCTTCGGACTAGCGGGGGGTATCCAGATACGCAGTATTTT. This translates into CASSLRTSGGYPDTQYF.

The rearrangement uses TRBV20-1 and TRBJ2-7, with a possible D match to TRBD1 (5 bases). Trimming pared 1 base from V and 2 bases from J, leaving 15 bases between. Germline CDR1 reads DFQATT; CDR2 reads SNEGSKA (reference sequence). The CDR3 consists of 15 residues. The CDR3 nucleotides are TGCAGTGCTAGAGTTCCAGGGCGCGGAGCCTACGAGCAGTACTTC. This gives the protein CSARVPGRGAYEQYF.

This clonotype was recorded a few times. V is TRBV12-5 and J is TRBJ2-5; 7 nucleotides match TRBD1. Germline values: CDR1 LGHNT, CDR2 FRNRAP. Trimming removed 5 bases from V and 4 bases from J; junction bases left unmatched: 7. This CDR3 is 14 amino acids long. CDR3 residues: CASGPPSGGETQYF. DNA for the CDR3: TGTGCTAGTGGTCCTCCATCAGGGGGAGAGACCCAGTACTTC.

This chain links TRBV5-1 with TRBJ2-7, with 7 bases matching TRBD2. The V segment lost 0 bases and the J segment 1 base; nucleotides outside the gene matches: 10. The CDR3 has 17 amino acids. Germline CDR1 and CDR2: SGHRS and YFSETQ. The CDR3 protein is CASSLVAGLSGSYEQYF. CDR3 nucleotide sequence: TGCGCCAGCAGCTTGGTAGCCGGCCTTAGCGGGTCCTACGAGCAGTACTTC. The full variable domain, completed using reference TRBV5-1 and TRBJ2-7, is KAGVTQTPRYLIKTRGQQVTLSCSPISGHRSVSWYQQTPGQGLQFLFEYFSETQRNKGNFPGRFSGRQFSNSRSEMNVSTLELGDSALYLCASSLVAGLSGSYEQYFGPGTRLTVT.

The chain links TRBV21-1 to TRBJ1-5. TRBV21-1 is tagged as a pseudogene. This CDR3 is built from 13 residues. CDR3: CASMGGGDQPQHF. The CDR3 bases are TGTGCCAGCATGGGAGGGGGAGATCAGCCCCAGCATTTT.

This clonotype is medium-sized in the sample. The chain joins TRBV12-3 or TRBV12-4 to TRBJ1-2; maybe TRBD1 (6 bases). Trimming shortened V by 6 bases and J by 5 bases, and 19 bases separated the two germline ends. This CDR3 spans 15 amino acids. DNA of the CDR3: TGTGCCAGCAGACACCGGGACATTTTTCTGTATGGCTACACCTTC. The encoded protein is CASRHRDIFLYGYTF.

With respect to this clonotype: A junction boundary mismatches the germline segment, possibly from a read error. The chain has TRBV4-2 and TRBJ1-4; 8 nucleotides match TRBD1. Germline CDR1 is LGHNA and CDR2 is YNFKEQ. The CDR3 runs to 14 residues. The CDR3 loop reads CASSLTGAEEKLFF. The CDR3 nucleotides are TGTGCAAGCAGCCTGACAGGGGCCGAAGAAAAACTGTTTTTT.

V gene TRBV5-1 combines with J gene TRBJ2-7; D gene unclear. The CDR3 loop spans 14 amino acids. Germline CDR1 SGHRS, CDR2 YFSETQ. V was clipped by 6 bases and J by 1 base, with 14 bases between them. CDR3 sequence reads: CASTQYITSYEQYF. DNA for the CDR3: TGCGCCAGCACCCAGTACATAACTTCCTACGAGCAGTACTTC.

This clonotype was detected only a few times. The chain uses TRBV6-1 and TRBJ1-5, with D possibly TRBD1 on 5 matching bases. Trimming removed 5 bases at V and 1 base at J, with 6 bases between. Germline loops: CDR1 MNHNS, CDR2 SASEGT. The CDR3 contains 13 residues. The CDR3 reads CASSPGSNQPQHF. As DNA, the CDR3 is TGTGCCAGCAGTCCAGGGAGCAATCAGCCCCAGCATTTT.

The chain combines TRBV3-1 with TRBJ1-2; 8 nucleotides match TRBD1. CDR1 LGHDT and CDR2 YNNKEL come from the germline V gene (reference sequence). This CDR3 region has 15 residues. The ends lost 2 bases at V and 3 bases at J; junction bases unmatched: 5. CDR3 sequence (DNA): TGTGCCAGCAGCCAATATACAGGGGGGTACTATGGCTACACCTTC. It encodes CASSQYTGGYYGYTF.

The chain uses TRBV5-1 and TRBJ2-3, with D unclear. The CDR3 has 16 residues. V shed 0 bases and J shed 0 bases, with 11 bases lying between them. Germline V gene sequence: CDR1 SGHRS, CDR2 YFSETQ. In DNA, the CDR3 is TGCGCCAGCAGCTTGGATCCGACTTTTAGCACAGATACGCAGTATTTT. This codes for CASSLDPTFSTDTQYF. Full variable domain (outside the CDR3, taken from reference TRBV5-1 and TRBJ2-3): KAGVTQTPRYLIKTRGQQVTLSCSPISGHRSVSWYQQTPGQGLQFLFEYFSETQRNKGNFPGRFSGRQFSNSRSEMNVSTLELGDSALYLCASSLDPTFSTDTQYFGPGTRLTVL.

CDR3: CASSEGRGANVLTF. CDR3 DNA: TGTGCCAGCAGTGAGGGCCGTGGGGCCAACGTCCTGACTTTC. This chain joins TRBV6-1 and TRBJ2-6; D is unresolved. V lost 3 bases and J lost 3, with 6 bases in between. Per germline, CDR1 MNHNS and CDR2 SASEGT. The CDR3 is 14 amino acids.

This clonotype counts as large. For the CDR3, the DNA is TGTGCCAGCGGGGAGGGAAACACCATATATTTT. The encoded protein is CASGEGNTIYF. J is TRBJ1-3 and V is TRBV28; D gene uncertain. Germline CDR1 is MDHEN and CDR2 is SYDVKM. The CDR3 contains 11 residues. Trimming cost V 8 bases and J 4 bases, with 6 bases left between them.

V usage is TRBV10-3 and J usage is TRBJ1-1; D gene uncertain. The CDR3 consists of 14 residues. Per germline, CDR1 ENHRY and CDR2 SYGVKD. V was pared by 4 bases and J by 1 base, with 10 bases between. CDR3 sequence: CAISGSSRNTEAFF. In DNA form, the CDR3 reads TGTGCCATCAGTGGGTCTTCGAGGAACACTGAAGCTTTCTTT.

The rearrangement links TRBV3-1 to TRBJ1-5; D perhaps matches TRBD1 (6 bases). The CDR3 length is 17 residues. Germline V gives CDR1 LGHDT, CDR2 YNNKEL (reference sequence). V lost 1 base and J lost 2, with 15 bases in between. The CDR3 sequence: CASSQGPSGAGNQPQHF. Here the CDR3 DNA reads TGTGCCAGCAGCCAAGGTCCCTCGGGGGCCGGCAATCAGCCCCAGCATTTT.

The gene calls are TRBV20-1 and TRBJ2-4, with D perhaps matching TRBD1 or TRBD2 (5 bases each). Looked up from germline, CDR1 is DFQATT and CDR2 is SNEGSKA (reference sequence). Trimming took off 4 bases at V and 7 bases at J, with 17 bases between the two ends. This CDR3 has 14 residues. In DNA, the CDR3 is TGCAGTGCTACAAGCCCAGGGAGTAGTAACATTCAGTACTTC. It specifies CSATSPGSSNIQYF.